Given below is one T cell receptor beta chain in context. Antigen: not known. Clones were sequenced by immunoSEQ multiplex PCR, and TCRdb holds only the in-frame ones, with some missing. Counted here are about 77,000 clones, about 84% occurring once; the ten biggest clones make up approximately 4.5%. This CDR3 has 14 residues. CDR1 is SGHRS and CDR2 is YFSETQ in the germline V gene. V gave up 4 bases and J gave up 2 bases, with 13 bases separating them. This sample is drawn from a study of OX40 agonist ivuxolimab in advanced cancers. On the study more broadly: A male proportion of about 80% was recorded, with mean age about 62 years and range about 20 to 79. Partial responses were recorded for three patients, including one with hepatocellular carcinoma and two with cutaneous melanoma.

General study findings and limits: On average, CD8+ T cells had more expanded clones than CD4+.

This TCR came from an adult with an advanced solid tumor such as melanoma, head and neck, liver or kidney cancer. This sequence joins TRBV5-1 and TRBJ2-7, with a possible D match to TRBD1 (6 bases). This sample comprised CD4+ or CD8+ T cells sorted from blood, obtained in a trial of the OX40 agonist ivuxolimab. The CDR3 spells CASSPWTDPYEQYF. CDR3 nucleotide sequence: TGCGCCAGCAGCCCCTGGACAGATCCCTACGAGCAGTACTTC.